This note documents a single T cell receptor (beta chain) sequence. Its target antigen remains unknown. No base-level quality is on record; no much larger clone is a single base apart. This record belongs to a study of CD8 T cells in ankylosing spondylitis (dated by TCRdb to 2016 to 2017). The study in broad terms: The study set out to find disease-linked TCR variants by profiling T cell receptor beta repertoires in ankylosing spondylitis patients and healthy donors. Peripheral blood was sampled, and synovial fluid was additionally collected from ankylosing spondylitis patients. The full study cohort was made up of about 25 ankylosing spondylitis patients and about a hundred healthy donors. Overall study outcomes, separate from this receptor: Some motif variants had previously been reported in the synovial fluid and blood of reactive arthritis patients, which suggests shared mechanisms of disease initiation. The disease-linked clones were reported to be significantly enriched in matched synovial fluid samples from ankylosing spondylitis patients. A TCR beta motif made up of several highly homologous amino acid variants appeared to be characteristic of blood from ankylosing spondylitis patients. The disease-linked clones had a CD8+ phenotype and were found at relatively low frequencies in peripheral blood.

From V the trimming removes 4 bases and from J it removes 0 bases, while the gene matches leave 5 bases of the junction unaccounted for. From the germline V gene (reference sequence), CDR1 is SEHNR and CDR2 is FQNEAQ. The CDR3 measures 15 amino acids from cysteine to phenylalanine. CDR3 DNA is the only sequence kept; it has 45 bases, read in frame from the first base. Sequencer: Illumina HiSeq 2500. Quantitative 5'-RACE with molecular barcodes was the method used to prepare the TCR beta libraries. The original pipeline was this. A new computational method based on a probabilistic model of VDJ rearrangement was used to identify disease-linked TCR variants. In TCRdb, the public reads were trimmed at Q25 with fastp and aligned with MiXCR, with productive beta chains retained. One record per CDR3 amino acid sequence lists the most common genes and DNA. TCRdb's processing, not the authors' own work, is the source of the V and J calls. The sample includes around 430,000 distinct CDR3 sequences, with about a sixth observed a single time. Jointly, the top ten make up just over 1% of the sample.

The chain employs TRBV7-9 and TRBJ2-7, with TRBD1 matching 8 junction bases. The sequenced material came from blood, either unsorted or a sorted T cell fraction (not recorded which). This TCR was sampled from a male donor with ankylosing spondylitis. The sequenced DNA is TGTGCCAGCAGCTCCCCCGACAGGGGCTCCTACGAGCAGTACTTC. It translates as CASSSPDRGSYEQYF. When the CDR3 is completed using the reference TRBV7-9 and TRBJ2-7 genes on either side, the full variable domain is DTGVSQNPRHKITKRGQNVTFRCDPISEHNRLYWYRQTLGQGPEFLTYFQNEAQLEKSRLLSDRFSAERPKGSFSTLEIQRTEQGDSAMYLCASSSPDRGSYEQYFGPGTRLTVT.